Here is one T cell receptor (beta chain) with its context. Other DNA sequences in the sample encode the same CDR3. The sample originates from a study of blood T cell repertoires in COVID-19. In the study overall: The origin of the acute and convalescent COVID-19 samples was the United States, Italy and Spain. Sample material is recorded as cDNA or gDNA derived from T cells, B-cell-depleted T cells, or PBMCs.

The method was immunoSEQ multiplex PCR; TCRdb's version includes in-frame clones alone and lacks a portion of them. This sample has 210,000 or so clones; 87% occur once, and the top ten carry more than 10%. Participant ages covered roughly 18 to 89 years across 24 US areas. Cohorts were based on clinical histories the participants reported. The clonotype originates from a young man who had recovered from COVID-19. The source material was PBMCs or T cells enriched from blood (not recorded which).

The CDR3 DNA follows: TGCGCCAGCAGCTTGTTAGCGGGTGGTCTTTACGAGCAGTACTTC. Residues: CASSLLAGGLYEQYF. The chain employs TRBV5-1 and TRBJ2-7; 7 nucleotides align to TRBD2. Germline trimming cut 1 base from V and 4 bases from J; bases unmatched to any gene: 8. This CDR3 has 15 amino acids. Germline CDR1 reads SGHRS; CDR2 reads YFSETQ.